The 7 T cell receptor beta chains listed next were all sequenced from one sample in a study of blood T cell repertoires in COVID-19. The data were produced by immunoSEQ multiplex PCR, yet TCRdb's version contains in-frame clones alone and is incomplete. This sample carries about 140,000 clones, roughly four fifths of them seen once, and the ten largest clones take about 9.4%. Sequences were obtained from peripheral blood. The receptors derive from a woman between 50 and 59 years old with active or convalescent COVID-19.

The chain couples TRBV4-3 to TRBJ1-5; D is perhaps TRBD1 (6 bases). From germline, CDR1 is LGHNA and CDR2 YSLEER. Trimming took off 5 bases at V and 0 bases at J, with 11 bases between the two ends. The CDR3 loop spans 15 amino acids. The CDR3 nucleotides read TGCGCCAGCAGCTACGACAGGTATAGCAATCAGCCCCAGCATTTT. Translating it yields CASSYDRYSNQPQHF.

V and J are TRBV28 and TRBJ2-7; D gene uncertain. V was pared by 2 bases and J by 4 bases, with 6 bases between. Germline CDR1 is MDHEN and CDR2 is SYDVKM. This CDR3 has 12 amino acids. CDR3 residues: CASSLVSYEQYF. The CDR3 DNA reads as TGTGCCAGCAGTTTAGTGTCGTACGAGCAGTACTTC.

V usage is TRBV30 and J usage is TRBJ1-2; D not resolved. V was cut by 0 bases and J by 8 bases, with 16 bases left in between. The germline V gene encodes CDR1 GTSNPN and CDR2 SVGIG (reference sequence). This CDR3 has 14 amino acids. The CDR3 here is CAWSVPVAVAGYTF. The CDR3 nucleotides read TGTGCCTGGAGTGTACCGGTAGCGGTTGCCGGCTACACCTTC.

The chain joins TRBV27 to TRBJ1-2, with TRBD1 matching 9 bases. Germline CDR1 reads MNHEY; CDR2 reads SMNVEV (reference sequence). V shed 6 bases, J shed 4 bases, and the junction held 3 bases outside the gene matches. This CDR3 region has 13 residues. The chain's CDR3 is CASRPTGGYGYTF. The CDR3 bases are TGTGCCAGCAGACCGACAGGGGGCTATGGCTACACCTTC.

This clone occurred once. The chain is built from TRBV6-2 or TRBV6-3 and TRBJ2-2; D gene ambiguous. CDR1 is MNHEY and CDR2 is SVGEGT in the germline V gene. Deletions cut 2 bases from V and 3 bases from J, with 10 bases between. This CDR3 comprises 15 residues. In DNA form, the CDR3 reads TGTGCCAGCAGTTACCCCCCCCCGGACACCGGGGAGCTGTTTTTT. Residues: CASSYPPPDTGELFF.

The V gene is TRBV4-2, the J gene TRBJ1-4, with 9 bases identical to TRBD1. The CDR3 contains 16 residues. The J segment lost 7 bases and the V segment lost 0 bases, leaving 6 bases of the junction unmatched. In germline, CDR1 is LGHNA, CDR2 YNFKEQ. The CDR3: CASSQELDRGTEKLFF. CDR3 bases: TGTGCCAGCAGCCAAGAGCTGGACAGGGGTACTGAAAAACTGTTTTTT.

This rearrangement joins TRBV25-1 to TRBJ2-3; TRBD2 agrees at 10 bases. Germline V CDR1 and CDR2: MGHDK, SYGVNS. V was pared by 3 bases and J by 5 bases, with 5 bases of the junction left unmatched. The CDR3 is made up of 15 amino acids. The CDR3 DNA reads as TGTGCCAGCAGTGAGGGAGCGGGAGGGCTAGATACGCAGTATTTT. This translates into CASSEGAGGLDTQYF.